Each of the 32 T cell receptor beta chains below was sequenced from the same sample in a study of T cells expressing NK-cell markers. For each CDR3 protein, TCRdb gives one entry from its re-call of the 5' RACE reads, without DNA. The sample totals roughly 110,000 distinct CDR3 sequences; its top ten clones hold approximately 17%. Material: blood T cells: a sorted CD56 or NKG2C T cell subset, CD4+ or CD8+ T cells, or bulk PBMC T cells (not recorded which). Every receptor here comes from a woman between 18 and 70 years old in good health.

The V gene is TRBV7-6, the J gene TRBJ2-5; TCRdb's D call, TRBD2, is unchecked because there is no DNA. This CDR3 spans 15 amino acids. CDR1 SGHVS and CDR2 FNYEAQ come from the germline V gene. The CDR3 region is CASTWTSGGRETQYF.

The rearrangement uses TRBV27 and TRBJ1-2; TCRdb indicates TRBD1, and absent DNA this call remains unverified. CDR1 and CDR2 (germline): MNHEY, SMNVEV (reference sequence). The CDR3 sequence is 15 residues long. CDR3 sequence reads: CASSGGTGTAYGYTF.

This chain connects TRBV6-5 to TRBJ2-7; TCRdb calls TRBD2, which cannot be checked without DNA. Germline lookup yields CDR1 MNHEY and CDR2 SVGAGI. The CDR3 consists of 16 residues. CDR3 sequence reads: CASSYPPWREGNEQYF.

V usage is TRBV7-6 and J usage is TRBJ1-2. CDR1 SGHVS and CDR2 FNYEAQ come from the germline V gene. The CDR3 is 14 amino acids. This chain's CDR3 is CASSLEARNYGYTF.

This chain connects TRBV7-6 to TRBJ2-1; TCRdb indicates TRBD2, and absent DNA this call remains unverified. Germline values: CDR1 SGHVS, CDR2 FNYEAQ. This CDR3 comprises 19 residues. The CDR3 region is CASSLRLAGTFPAGDEQFF.

This chain joins TRBV7-8 and TRBJ2-1; TCRdb gives TRBD1 as the D gene, but with no DNA this cannot be confirmed. Germline V CDR1 and CDR2: SGHVS, FQNEAQ. CDR3 length: 16 amino acids. CDR3 amino acids: CASSPRERGSYNEQFF.

The CDR3: CSVLAVSYEQYF. The V call is TRBV29-1, the J call TRBJ2-7; TCRdb lists TRBD2, though no DNA is available to test this call. Germline CDR1 reads SQVTM; CDR2 reads ANQGSEA. There are 12 residues in the CDR3.

The chain carries TRBV12-3 or TRBV12-4 and TRBJ1-1. The CDR3 sequence is 14 residues long. The CDR3 is CASSRTLPNTEAFF.

The V and J genes are TRBV15 and TRBJ2-7; with no DNA, the TCRdb D assignment of TRBD2 cannot be verified. The CDR3 contains 15 residues. Germline V gene data show CDR1 as LNHNV and CDR2 as YYDKDF (reference sequence). The CDR3 protein is CATSMGLADSYEQYF.

The V gene is TRBV29-1, the J gene TRBJ1-2. CDR3 size: 11 residues. From germline, CDR1 is SQVTM and CDR2 ANQGSEA. CDR3 sequence reads: CSARRAVGYTF.

V gene TRBV7-9 combines with J gene TRBJ2-1; TCRdb lists TRBD1, though no DNA is available to test this call. This CDR3 is 17 amino acids long. CDR1 SEHNR and CDR2 FQNEAQ come from the germline V gene (reference sequence). The CDR3 region is CASSLWTGVSSYNEQFF.

V gene TRBV2 combines with J gene TRBJ1-1; TCRdb indicates TRBD1, and absent DNA this call remains unverified. The CDR3 runs to 14 residues. Looked up from germline, CDR1 is SNHLY and CDR2 is FYNNEI. The CDR3 region is CASSWGQANTEAFF.

V and J are TRBV20-1 and TRBJ2-1; the TRBD2 assignment by TCRdb is unverifiable without DNA. CDR3 length: 15 amino acids. Germline V CDR1 and CDR2: DFQATT, SNEGSKA (reference sequence). The CDR3 loop reads CSAARIDGGYNEQFF.

The chain has TRBV14 and TRBJ2-7; TCRdb picks TRBD2, but there is no DNA to check that call. Germline CDR1 SGHDN, CDR2 FVKESK. The CDR3 loop spans 16 amino acids. The CDR3 spells CASSQDPLAGVYEQYF.

The chain employs TRBV28 and TRBJ2-5; TCRdb proposes TRBD1, but this gene call is untestable without DNA. The CDR3 has 14 residues. Germline V gene lookup returns CDR1 MDHEN and CDR2 SYDVKM. The CDR3 spells CASSLDYSGRTQYF.

The chain joins TRBV27 to TRBJ2-7; TCRdb lists TRBD1, though no DNA is available to test this call. This CDR3 has 15 residues. CDR1 and CDR2 (germline): MNHEY, SMNVEV (reference sequence). CDR3 protein: CASSPISPGVGEQYF.

The rearrangement links TRBV7-8 to TRBJ2-1. CDR3 length: 14 amino acids. The germline CDR1 and CDR2 sequences are SGHVS and FQNEAQ. This CDR3 is CASSSSGYYNEQFF.

The V and J genes are TRBV12-5 and TRBJ1-5; TCRdb reports TRBD1, a call that lacks DNA to check it against. CDR3 length: 15 amino acids. Germline CDR1 is LGHNT and CDR2 is FRNRAP. CDR3 sequence reads: CASGLSDRPYQPQHF.

The chain combines TRBV7-9 with TRBJ2-5; the D call of TRBD2 rests on TCRdb alone, since no DNA is present to check it. This CDR3 region has 15 residues. Germline V gene sequence: CDR1 SEHNR, CDR2 FQNEAQ (reference sequence). CDR3 in amino acids: CASSLGPDRQETQYF.

V gene TRBV30 combines with J gene TRBJ1-1. The CDR3 spans 13 residues. Germline V gene lookup returns CDR1 GTSNPN and CDR2 SVGIG (reference sequence). The CDR3 is CAWSATGTTEAFF. Drawing the rest from reference TRBV30 and TRBJ1-1, the complete variable domain is SQTIHQWPATLVQPVGSPLSLECTVEGTSNPNLYWYRQAAGRGLQLLFYSVGIGQISSEVPQNLSASRPQDRQFILSSKKLLLSDSGFYLCAWSATGTTEAFFGQGTRLTVV.

V is TRBV4-2 and J is TRBJ2-6; TCRdb lists TRBD1, though no DNA is available to test this call. Germline values: CDR1 LGHNA, CDR2 YNFKEQ. The CDR3 runs 18 residues. CDR3 sequence: CASRPIQGAVAGANVLTF.

The chain has TRBV11-2 and TRBJ2-5; TCRdb's D call, TRBD1, is unchecked because there is no DNA. This CDR3 comprises 17 residues. Per the germline V gene, CDR1 is SGHAT and CDR2 is FQNNGV. CDR3 in amino acids: CASSFPFGGGSQETQYF.

J is TRBJ2-7 and V is TRBV6-5; without DNA, the TCRdb call of TRBD1 cannot be checked. The germline CDR1 and CDR2 sequences are MNHEY and SVGAGI. The CDR3 sequence is 16 residues long. CDR3 loop: CASSYNAGAVSNEQYF.

The chain links TRBV7-9 to TRBJ1-4; TCRdb outputs TRBD1, but without DNA this stays unchecked. The CDR3 is 15 amino acids. Germline V gene data show CDR1 as SEHNR and CDR2 as FQNEAQ (reference sequence). CDR3 sequence reads: CASSSPGQRNEKLFF. Full variable domain (outside the CDR3, taken from reference TRBV7-9 and TRBJ1-4): DTGVSQNPRHKITKRGQNVTFRCDPISEHNRLYWYRQTLGQGPEFLTYFQNEAQLEKSRLLSDRFSAERPKGSFSTLEIQRTEQGDSAMYLCASSSPGQRNEKLFFGSGTQLSVL.

This chain uses TRBV4-3 with TRBJ2-7; checking the TCRdb D call of TRBD1 is not possible without DNA. The CDR3 has 15 amino acids. Per the germline V gene, CDR1 is LGHNA and CDR2 is YSLEER. The CDR3 loop reads CASSQGADTSYEQYF.

V is TRBV20-1 and J is TRBJ1-5. Germline CDR1 and CDR2: DFQATT and SNEGSKA (reference sequence). The CDR3 is made up of 13 amino acids. CDR3: CSAREPTNQPQHF.

This chain links TRBV27 with TRBJ2-1; as DNA is missing, the TRBD2 call by TCRdb cannot be tested. Germline V gene data show CDR1 as MNHEY and CDR2 as SMNVEV (reference sequence). CDR3 size: 16 residues. The CDR3 sequence: CASSLSSGTATNEQFF.

This chain connects TRBV4-1 to TRBJ2-1; TCRdb gives TRBD2 as the D gene, but with no DNA this cannot be confirmed. CDR3 length: 15 amino acids. Per germline, CDR1 MGHRA and CDR2 YSYEKL. The CDR3 reads CASSSVWQGGNEQFF.

The rearrangement joins TRBV20-1 to TRBJ1-2; TCRdb picks TRBD1, but there is no DNA to check that call. The germline CDR1 and CDR2 sequences are DFQATT and SNEGSKA (reference sequence). The CDR3 consists of 13 residues. This CDR3 reads CSASHGTNYGYTF.

The chain links TRBV5-1 to TRBJ2-1. Germline CDR1 reads SGHRS; CDR2 reads YFSETQ. The length of the CDR3 is 14 residues. CDR3 region: CASSLERPDNEEFF.

The chain couples TRBV7-2 to TRBJ1-5. The V gene's germline CDR1 is SGHTA and CDR2 FQGNSA. The CDR3 has 15 amino acids. The chain's CDR3 is CASSSTEYRNQPQHF.

This chain uses TRBV28 with TRBJ2-1; checking the TCRdb D call of TRBD1 is not possible without DNA. The CDR3 loop spans 16 amino acids. The germline CDR1 and CDR2 sequences are MDHEN and SYDVKM. The CDR3 sequence is CASTPGAVGGFNEQFF.